The TCR beta chain described here comes from a study of blood T cell repertoires in COVID-19. Study summary: Samples of COVID-19 (acute and convalescent) were obtained from the United States, Italy and Spain.

As handled by the study authors: Estimated nucleated cell counts came from reference gene primer amplification. TCRdb's table, derived via immunoSEQ multiplex PCR, lists solely in-frame clones and lacks some. That table gives V, J and clone size, and the DNA gave D and trimming. The repertoire holds more than 120,000 clones, with 85% to 90% as singletons. Specimen: peripheral blood. This sequence was found in a woman aged 50 to 60 with active or convalescent COVID-19.

The CDR3 DNA sequence: TGTGCCAGCAGTGAAGCGCTTCTCGGGGGAGTTAGCAATCAGCCCCAGCATTTT. It codes for CASSEALLGGVSNQPQHF. The chain joins TRBV6-1 to TRBJ1-5; a weak D match, TRBD1 (5 bases). There are 18 residues in the CDR3. Trimming cost V 0 bases and J 0 bases, with 15 bases left between them. From germline, CDR1 is MNHNS and CDR2 SASEGT.